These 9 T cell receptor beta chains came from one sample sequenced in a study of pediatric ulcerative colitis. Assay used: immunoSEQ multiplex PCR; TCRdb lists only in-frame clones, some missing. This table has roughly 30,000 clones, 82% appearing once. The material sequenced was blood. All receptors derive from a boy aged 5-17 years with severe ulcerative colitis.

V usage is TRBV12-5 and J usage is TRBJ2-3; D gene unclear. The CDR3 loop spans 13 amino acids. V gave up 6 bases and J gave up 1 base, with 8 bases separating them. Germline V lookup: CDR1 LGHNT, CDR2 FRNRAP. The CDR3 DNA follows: TGTGCTAGTGGCCGAACAGGCACAGATACGCAGTATTTT. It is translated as CASGRTGTDTQYF.

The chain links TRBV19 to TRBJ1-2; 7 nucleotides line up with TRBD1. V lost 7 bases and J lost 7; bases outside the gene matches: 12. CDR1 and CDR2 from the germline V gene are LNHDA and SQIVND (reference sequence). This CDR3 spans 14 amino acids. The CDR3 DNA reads TGTGCCAGTACCGTGAGGGGGCAGGGAGGTGGCTACACCTTC. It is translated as CASTVRGQGGGYTF.

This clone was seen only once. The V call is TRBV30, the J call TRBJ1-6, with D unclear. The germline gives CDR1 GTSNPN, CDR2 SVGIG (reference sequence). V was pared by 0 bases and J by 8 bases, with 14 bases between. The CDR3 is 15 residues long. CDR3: CAWSVASLGDSPLHF. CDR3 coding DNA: TGTGCCTGGAGTGTAGCTAGTTTAGGTGATTCACCCCTCCACTTT.

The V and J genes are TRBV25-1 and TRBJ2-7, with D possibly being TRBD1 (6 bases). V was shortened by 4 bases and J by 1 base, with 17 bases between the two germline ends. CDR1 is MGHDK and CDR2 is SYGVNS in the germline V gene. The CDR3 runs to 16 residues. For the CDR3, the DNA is TGTGCCAGCAGTGCAACCGGGACACGGGGTTCCTACGAGCAGTACTTC. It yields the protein CASSATGTRGSYEQYF.

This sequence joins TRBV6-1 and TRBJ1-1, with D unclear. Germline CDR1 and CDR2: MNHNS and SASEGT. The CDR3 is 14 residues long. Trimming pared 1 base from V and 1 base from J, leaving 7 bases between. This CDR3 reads CASSEDWQNTEAFF. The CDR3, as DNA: TGTGCCAGCAGTGAAGATTGGCAGAACACTGAAGCTTTCTTT.

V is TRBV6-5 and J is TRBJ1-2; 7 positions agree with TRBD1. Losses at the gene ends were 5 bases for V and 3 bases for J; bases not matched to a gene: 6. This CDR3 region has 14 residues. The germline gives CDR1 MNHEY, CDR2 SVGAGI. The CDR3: CASSPGQRDYGYTF. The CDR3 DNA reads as TGTGCCAGCAGTCCGGGACAGAGGGACTATGGCTACACCTTC.

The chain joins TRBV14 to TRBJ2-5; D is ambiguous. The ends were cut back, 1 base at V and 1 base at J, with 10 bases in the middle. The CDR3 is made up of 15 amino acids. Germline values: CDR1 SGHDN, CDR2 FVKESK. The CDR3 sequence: CASSQGRPGQETQYF. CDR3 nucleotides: TGTGCCAGCAGCCAAGGGAGACCGGGCCAAGAGACCCAGTACTTC.

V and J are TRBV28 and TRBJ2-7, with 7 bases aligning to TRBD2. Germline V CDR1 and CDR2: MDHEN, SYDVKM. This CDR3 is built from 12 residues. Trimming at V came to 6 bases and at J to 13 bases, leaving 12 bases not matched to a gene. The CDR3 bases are TGTGCCAGCAGCCTCCTTCTCGGGGGGTTATACTTC. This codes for CASSLLLGGLYF. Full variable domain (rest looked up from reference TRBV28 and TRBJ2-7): DVKVTQSSRYLVKRTGEKVFLECVQDMDHENMFWYRQDPGLGLRLIYFSYDVKMKEKGDIPEGYSVSREKKERFSLILESASTNQTSMYLCASSLLLGGLYFGPGTRLTVT.

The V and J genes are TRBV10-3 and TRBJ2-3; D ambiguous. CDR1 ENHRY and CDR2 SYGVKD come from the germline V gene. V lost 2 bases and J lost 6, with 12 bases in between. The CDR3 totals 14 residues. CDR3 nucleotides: TGTGCCATCAGTGAGGGGGTTTCTTTGGATACGCAGTATTTT. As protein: CAISEGVSLDTQYF.